The rows below give T cell receptor beta chains drawn from one sample of a study of post-analysis software for immune sequencing data. TCRdb reprocessed the PCR reads with MiXCR, giving one entry per CDR3 protein. The sample contains 160,000 or so distinct CDR3 sequences, 35% to 40% of which appear only once. Sequencing used blood, obtained after autologous hematopoietic stem cell transplantation. Receptors were obtained from a girl aged 5-17 years with multiple sclerosis. CDR3s include the opening cysteine and the closing phenylalanine or tryptophan.

J gene | V gene | CDR3 protein
TRBJ2-7 | TRBV3-1 | CASSPLAGGPGNEQYF
NA | TRBV7-2 | CASSFSRQRQETQYF
TRBJ2-4 | TRBV9 | CASSVGGKNIQYF
TRBJ1-1 | TRBV29-1 | CSVSHTEAFF
TRBJ2-7 | TRBV5-1 | CASSLGGDQSEQYF
TRBJ2-5 | TRBV11-2 | CASSYGGDEYF
TRBJ2-5 | TRBV29-1 | CSVPGVWQETQYF
TRBJ2-7 | TRBV7-8 | CASSLELSPVGGEQYF
TRBJ1-5 | TRBV28 | CASSYSGGGLTQHF
TRBJ2-5 | TRBV3-1 | CASSQDQAGASGQETQYF
TRBJ2-7 | TRBV30 | CAWGPAAYEQYF
TRBJ1-2 | TRBV20-1 | CSASLGSHGYTF
TRBJ1-1 | TRBV29-1 | CSAVLLDTEAFF
TRBJ2-5 | TRBV10-3 | CASARELQETQYF
TRBJ1-1 | TRBV20-1 | CSARTGLRDGSMNTEAFF
TRBJ2-7 | TRBV7-9 | CASSPRGVAGVPYEQYF
TRBJ2-1 | TRBV9 | CASSARDGLHNEQFF
TRBJ1-4 | TRBV18 | CASSPLGNEKLFF
NA | TRBV2 | CASDLAGSSSYNEQYF
TRBJ2-7 | TRBV20-1 | CSARRGGGYGEQYF
TRBJ2-1 | TRBV20-1 | CSARDGRGVISYNEQFF
TRBJ2-1 | TRBV7-2 | CASSLGGPNWGEQFF
TRBJ1-5 | TRBV20-1 | CSARTGNQPQHF
TRBJ2-1 | TRBV20-1 | CSARDTWHDRYNEQFF
TRBJ2-7 | TRBV7-9 | CASSRGTQNVGVYEQYF
TRBJ1-6 | TRBV5-5 | CASSLDPGGNNSPLHF
TRBJ2-2 | TRBV6-2/TRBV6-3 | CASSFGTSGYTGELFF
TRBJ2-7 | TRBV11-2 | CASSRGRGQNSYEQYF
TRBJ2-3 | TRBV6-2/TRBV6-3 | CASRGWDTQYF
TRBJ2-7 | TRBV6-5 | CASSYSINGGQGVGEQYF
TRBJ2-7 | TRBV20-1 | CSATGTGYEQYF
TRBJ2-3 | TRBV6-5 | CVSSSMTGYGTDTQYF
TRBJ2-3 | TRBV29-1 | CSVGVEDTQYF
TRBJ2-1 | TRBV29-1 | CSGFSLAREQFF
NA | TRBV14 | CASSPSPWASGRMVYEQYF
TRBJ1-1 | TRBV29-1 | CSAERGRGNTEAFF
TRBJ2-3 | TRBV18 | CASSPEADSTTQYF
TRBJ1-1 | TRBV7-9 | CASSYLGETEAFF
TRBJ1-6 | TRBV7-9 | CASSLKGTSPSPLHF
TRBJ2-7 | TRBV5-1 | CASSWSASGRSYEQYF